This note documents a single T cell receptor (beta chain) sequence. TCRdb independently ran MiXCR on the RT-PCR reads; one entry per CDR3 protein. This sample has hundreds of thousands of distinct CDR3 sequences, with 13% to 15% found just once. From germline, CDR1 is MNHNS and CDR2 SASEGT. With 2 bases removed from V and 1 base from J, the gap between germline ends came to 5 bases. The CDR3 totals 13 residues. The gene calls are TRBV6-1 and TRBJ2-5, with unresolved D. This TCR came from a female donor in good health, serving as a healthy control. Input material: memory CD4+ T cells from blood. CDR3 nucleotides: TGTGCCAGCAGTGAAACAGCCCAAGAGACCCAGTACTTC. Translated, it gives CASSETAQETQYF.